The rows below give T cell receptor beta chains drawn from one sample of a study of T cells after yellow fever vaccination. Each CDR3 protein gets one entry after TCRdb re-called the 5' RACE reads with MiXCR. The sample yields about 170,000 distinct CDR3 sequences, 5.5% to 8% seen once. The specimen comprised CD4+ T cells sorted from PBMCs, sampled on the day of the first yellow fever vaccination. These receptors originate from a man aged 18 to 35 who received the YFV17D yellow fever vaccine. CDR3s include the opening cysteine and the closing phenylalanine or tryptophan. Each record gives: D gene, V gene, J gene, clone size, CDR3 DNA, CDR3 protein. A D gene is named only where the DNA matches it firmly. The size entry is marked missing in some rows and otherwise reads once, few, many or a size class.

D gene: .; V gene: TRBV5-1; J gene: TRBJ2-5; clone size: .; CDR3 DNA: TGCGCCAGCAGCTTGGGCAATGAAGAGACCCAGTACTTC; CDR3 protein: CASSLGNEETQYF
D gene: TRBD1; V gene: TRBV4-3; J gene: TRBJ1-2; clone size: many; CDR3 DNA: TGCGCCAGCAGCCAAGGGACAGGGGGCTATGGCTACACCTTC; CDR3 protein: CASSQGTGGYGYTF
D gene: TRBD1; V gene: TRBV10-2; J gene: TRBJ2-3; clone size: many; CDR3 DNA: TGCGCCAGCAAAGGGACAGGGTCGGGTACGCAGTATTTT; CDR3 protein: CASKGTGSGTQYF
D gene: .; V gene: TRBV11-2; J gene: TRBJ1-4; clone size: .; CDR3 DNA: TGTGCCAGCAGCTTAGATCCTTTAGGGCAGGAAAAACTGTTTTTT; CDR3 protein: CASSLDPLGQEKLFF
D gene: .; V gene: TRBV21-1; J gene: TRBJ2-3; clone size: many; CDR3 DNA: TGTGCCAGCAGCAATCCAGCGGGGGGTGCTAGCACAGATACGCAGTATTTT; CDR3 protein: CASSNPAGGASTDTQYF
D gene: TRBD1; V gene: TRBV7-2; J gene: TRBJ1-6; clone size: few; CDR3 DNA: TGTGCCAGCAGCTACAGGGGAGGAAATTCACCCCTCCACTTT; CDR3 protein: CASSYRGGNSPLHF
D gene: .; V gene: TRBV28; J gene: TRBJ2-5; clone size: many; CDR3 DNA: TGTGCCAGCAGTTTATATCCTTCCGGAAGGCCCCAGTACTTC; CDR3 protein: CASSLYPSGRPQYF
D gene: .; V gene: TRBV7-2; J gene: TRBJ2-7; clone size: few; CDR3 DNA: TGTGCCAGCAGCTTAGGGGGGGGCCACTACGAGCAGTACTTC; CDR3 protein: CASSLGGGHYEQYF
D gene: .; V gene: TRBV18; J gene: TRBJ1-1; clone size: .; CDR3 DNA: TGTGCCAGCTCACGGAAGAACACTGAAGCTTTCTTT; CDR3 protein: CASSRKNTEAFF
D gene: TRBD1; V gene: TRBV20-1; J gene: TRBJ2-5; clone size: many; CDR3 DNA: TGCAGTGCTGGAAGGGGGCGCGGGGAGACCCAGTACTTC; CDR3 protein: CSAGRGRGETQYF
D gene: .; V gene: TRBV24-1; J gene: TRBJ2-4; clone size: .; CDR3 DNA: TGTGCCACCAGTGACCGGGCCCTAAACATTCAGTACTTC; CDR3 protein: CATSDRALNIQYF
D gene: TRBD2; V gene: TRBV3-1; J gene: TRBJ2-7; clone size: many; CDR3 DNA: TGTGCCAGCAGCCAGGTTCCTAGCGGGGGCGGCGAGCAGTACTTC; CDR3 protein: CASSQVPSGGGEQYF
D gene: TRBD2; V gene: TRBV27; J gene: TRBJ2-7; clone size: few; CDR3 DNA: TGTGCCAGCAGTACCCCCGGGGAGGGGAGGTACGAGCAGTACTTC; CDR3 protein: CASSTPGEGRYEQYF
D gene: TRBD1; V gene: TRBV9; J gene: TRBJ2-6; clone size: few; CDR3 DNA: TGTGCCAGCAGCCCCCGGACAGGGGGCTCTGGGGCCAACGTCCTGACTTTC; CDR3 protein: CASSPRTGGSGANVLTF
D gene: .; V gene: TRBV7-2; J gene: TRBJ2-5; clone size: many; CDR3 DNA: TGTGCCAGCAGCTTGACAGCTTACCAAGAGACCCAGTACTTC; CDR3 protein: CASSLTAYQETQYF
D gene: .; V gene: TRBV12-3/TRBV12-4; J gene: TRBJ1-1; clone size: many; CDR3 DNA: TGTGCCAGCAGTCCCCGACCGGGCGATAAAGCTTTCTTT; CDR3 protein: CASSPRPGDKAFF
D gene: TRBD2; V gene: TRBV5-1; J gene: TRBJ2-5; clone size: .; CDR3 DNA: TGCGCCAGCACTTTGATGACTAGCGGGGGGCGAGAGACCCAGTACTTC; CDR3 protein: CASTLMTSGGRETQYF
D gene: .; V gene: TRBV7-2; J gene: TRBJ1-2; clone size: .; CDR3 DNA: TGTGCCAGCAGCTTAGCGCTGGACCAGACGGGCTACACCTTC; CDR3 protein: CASSLALDQTGYTF
D gene: .; V gene: TRBV5-1; J gene: TRBJ2-5; clone size: many; CDR3 DNA: TGCGCCAGCAGCTTTTCCCTCGGGGGCGCGGGCGAGACCCAGTACTTC; CDR3 protein: CASSFSLGGAGETQYF
D gene: .; V gene: TRBV19; J gene: TRBJ2-3; clone size: .; CDR3 DNA: TGTGCCAGCAGTAGTACACAGGGGAGGACGCAGTATTTT; CDR3 protein: CASSSTQGRTQYF
D gene: .; V gene: TRBV5-1; J gene: TRBJ2-3; clone size: many; CDR3 DNA: TGCGCCAGCAGCCTCCAGGGGCGAGTCACAGATACGCAGTATTTT; CDR3 protein: CASSLQGRVTDTQYF
D gene: TRBD1; V gene: TRBV7-6; J gene: TRBJ2-7; clone size: few; CDR3 DNA: TGTGCCAGCAGCTTAGGGCCGGGACAGACCTACGAGCAGTACTTC; CDR3 protein: CASSLGPGQTYEQYF
D gene: .; V gene: TRBV5-1; J gene: TRBJ1-1; clone size: few; CDR3 DNA: TGCGCCAGCAGCTTCCAGATCATGAACACTGAAGCTTTCTTT; CDR3 protein: CASSFQIMNTEAFF
D gene: .; V gene: TRBV9; J gene: TRBJ2-1; clone size: .; CDR3 DNA: TGTGCCAGCAGCGTAGTGCTGAGGGGGTGGAATGAGCAGTTCTTC; CDR3 protein: CASSVVLRGWNEQFF